This is a list of T cell receptor beta chains from one sample in a study of shared clonotypes between healthy human individuals. Method: immunoSEQ multiplex PCR; TCRdb's copy keeps in-frame clones and lacks some. This table has about 2,500,000 clones, approximately 90% appearing once. Sequencing input: naive CD4+ T cells sorted from blood. These receptors all stem from a young man in good health. The CDR3 runs from the conserved cysteine through the conserved F or W. A D gene is named only where the DNA matches it firmly. Some rows have no size entry. The others give once, few or many, or a class for an expanded clone.

DNA	CDR3	length	V	J	size	D
TGTGCCAGCAGTGACACTACCCGGGACAGGAATTCACCCCTCCACTTT	CASSDTTRDRNSPLHF	16	TRBV6-4	TRBJ1-6	-	TRBD1
TGTGCCAGCACTATAAGCAATCAGCCCCAGCATTTT	CASTISNQPQHF	12	TRBV28	TRBJ1-5	-	-
TGTGCCAGTAGTATAACCCGTAATGAAAAACTGTTTTTT	CASSITRNEKLFF	13	TRBV19	TRBJ1-4	-	-
TGTGCCAGCAGCTTTCTCCCGGAGACCAGAACCGGAAACACCATATATTTT	CASSFLPETRTGNTIYF	17	TRBV5-5	TRBJ1-3	-	-
TGCGCCAGCAGGCCACTCGCACTAGCGGAGACAGATACGCAGTATTTT	CASRPLALAETDTQYF	16	TRBV5-1	TRBJ2-3	-	TRBD2
TGTGCCAGCAGTGTTACGGAGAGCTATGGCTACACCTTC	CASSVTESYGYTF	13	TRBV6-5	TRBJ1-2	once	-
TGTGCCAGCAGCTTAGTAGTAGATACGCAGTATTTT	CASSLVVDTQYF	12	TRBV7-9	TRBJ2-3	-	-
TGTGCCAGCAGCTTAACCCTTGCCCCGGGGATTAATTCACCCCTCCACTTT	CASSLTLAPGINSPLHF	17	TRBV7-3	TRBJ1-6	once	-
TGTGCCAGCAGGACGGACCGGGGCTTTAGTACTGAAGCTTTCTTT	CASRTDRGFSTEAFF	15	TRBV6-1	TRBJ1-1	-	-
TGTGCCTGGAGTAGGGGGGCCTTGGGAGAGCAGTACTTC	CAWSRGALGEQYF	13	TRBV30	TRBJ2-7	-	-
TGTGCTAGTGGACCTCCCCAGGGTTCGACGCCGTACTTC	CASGPPQGSTPYF	13	TRBV12-5	TRBJ2-7	once	-
TGTGCCAGCAGCTCCCAAGGGAACAATCAGCCCCAGCATTTT	CASSSQGNNQPQHF	14	TRBV7-2	TRBJ1-5	-	-
TGTGCCAGCAGCTTAGGTATAGACACAGATACGCAGTATTTT	CASSLGIDTDTQYF	14	TRBV7-9	TRBJ2-3	-	-
TGTGCCAGCTCCAGCCCATCCCCCGCTAATGAAAAACTGTTTTTT	CASSSPSPANEKLFF	15	TRBV18	TRBJ1-4	-	-
TGTGCCAGCAGTCTGACTAGCCCCGGGGAGCTGTTTTTT	CASSLTSPGELFF	13	TRBV2	TRBJ2-2	-	TRBD2
TGTGCCAGCAGCAATAACCGCGAGCAGTTCTTC	CASSNNREQFF	11	TRBV21-1	TRBJ2-1	-	-
TGTGCCTGGAGTGACGGCCTAGAGCAGCCCCAGCATTTT	CAWSDGLEQPQHF	13	TRBV30	TRBJ1-5	-	-
TGTGCCAGCAGTACGGGAAATCTAGCGGGGGGGCCTAAGTATTTT	CASSTGNLAGGPKYF	15	TRBV6-5	TRBJ2-3	-	TRBD2
TGTGCCAGCAGTTTAGAGGACAGGGCGTACCAAGAGACCCAGTACTTC	CASSLEDRAYQETQYF	16	TRBV28	TRBJ2-5	-	TRBD1
TGTGCCAGCAGCCCGTCTGGCGGGACAGGGGGCGCGGAATATGGAAACACCATATATTTT	CASSPSGGTGGAEYGNTIYF	20	TRBV5-4	TRBJ1-3	-	TRBD1
TGCGCCAGCAGCCAAGATATAACGGTGAACATTCAGTACTTC	CASSQDITVNIQYF	14	TRBV4-3	TRBJ2-4	-	-
TGTGCCAGCAGTACCAGGGACACTTCAACCTACGAGCAGTACTTC	CASSTRDTSTYEQYF	15	TRBV2	TRBJ2-7	-	-
TGTGCCAGCAGCTCGACAGGGAGGGATGGGCAAGAGACCCAGTACTTC	CASSSTGRDGQETQYF	16	TRBV5-4	TRBJ2-5	-	-
TGTGCCAGCAGCCTGTACCAAGAGACCCAGTACTTC	CASSLYQETQYF	12	TRBV7-2	TRBJ2-5	few	-
TGTGCCAGCAGCACAACCTCCGGGACTATAAACAATGAGCAGTTCTTC	CASSTTSGTINNEQFF	16	TRBV11-2	TRBJ2-1	-	TRBD2
TGTGCCAGCAGTTACTTACGTAGCACAGATACGCAGTATTTT	CASSYLRSTDTQYF	14	TRBV6-5	TRBJ2-3	-	-
TGTGCCAGCTCACCAACCCCATCATACTCTGGGGCCAACGTCCTGACTTTC	CASSPTPSYSGANVLTF	17	TRBV18	TRBJ2-6	-	-
TGTGCCAGCAGTTATGGGACTAGCGGGGATGGCGAGCAGTACTTC	CASSYGTSGDGEQYF	15	TRBV6-6	TRBJ2-7	-	TRBD2